This T cell receptor beta chain is from a study of T cells in Graves' hyperthyroidism and ophthalmopathy (dated by TCRdb to between 2018 and 2021). Looking at the study overall: Peripheral blood samples were taken at the time of initial diagnosis, prior to any treatment. TCR V-J signatures able to tell the groups apart were searched for in a discovery cohort of 95 to 100 patients, of whom over 40 had Graves' ophthalmopathy and around 57 had stable Graves' hyperthyroidism. An independent validation cohort of under 20 hyperthyroidism patients and over 15 patients who later progressed to ophthalmopathy tested prospective prediction of ophthalmopathy. For training and testing, the roughly 100 patients in the discovery cohort were randomly divided in a 7:3 ratio. In about 6 Graves' hyperthyroidism patients, the study also compared T-cell repertoires from thyroid tissue with T-cell repertoires from blood. Once sampling was done, hyperthyroidism patients were given methimazole at a starting dose of 30 mg daily, whereas ophthalmopathy patients were given high-dose intravenous methylprednisolone. The paper reports TCR Vbeta CDR3 sequencing of over 130 peripheral blood samples: 40 or so ophthalmopathy, 70 to 85 hyperthyroidism and about 17 progressor patients. What the research found in general, with its limitations: Sample size was not statistically predetermined, and blinding of investigators to group allocation was not performed. In cross-validation, a model built on a 13 V-J signature told ophthalmopathy apart from stable hyperthyroidism with roughly 87% sensitivity and roughly 82% specificity, and in testing the same model reached 80%/75%. Most expanded thyroid clonotypes (frequency above 0.001) were also found in blood, which suggests that blood repertoires may mirror thyroid immune responses. In validation, progression to ophthalmopathy was predicted by the model with roughly 71% sensitivity and roughly 72% specificity, a median of approximately 7.1 months before onset.

TCR beta CDR3 regions were amplified from RNA transcripts. The first round of RT-PCR for the TCR CDR3 was performed with the HTBI primer set and the Qiagen OneStep RT-PCR kit. The libraries were constructed in a second round of multiplex PCR and then size-selected and purified. Libraries were sequenced paired-end with 100 bp reads on an Illumina HiSeq2000. Turning to the authors' computational methods: SOAPnuke was used to process the raw data, throwing out any read that contained adapters or uncalled bases, had a mean Phred below 15, or lacked an exact constant-primer or identifier match. High-quality paired reads were merged with COPE v1.2.5, and unique nucleotide sequences were defined as clonotypes. MiTCR v1.1 was used to align clonotypes to the IMGT TRBV, TRBD and TRBJ reference segments. Analysis was restricted to V-J combinations with a frequency above 0.0001, which covered about 99% of repertoires. The TCS score was defined as the ratio of F50 (clonal expansion) to E x V (chaos), calculated using BLOSUM62-based TCRdist between CDR3 peptides within each V-J. Welch's t-statistics and random forest reduced roughly 500 V-J features to 13, which were used in a naive Bayes classifier (R e1071). The public reads were run again by TCRdb, first through fastp at Q25 and then through MiXCR, and only productive beta chains were kept. A single entry per CDR3 protein holds the most common genes and DNA from its merged rows. TCRdb assigned the V and J calls; the authors' analysis was not used. For this sample there are under 500,000 distinct CDR3 sequences; about an eighth appear just once. The ten largest make up 25% to 30% of the sample.

This clonotype was picked up a small number of times. This clone's antigen is unknown. No base quality information exists; no much larger clone differs at one position. In the ophthalmopathy patients, disease was moderately to severely active, with a Clinical Activity Score of 3 or more, a NOSPECS grade of 4 or more, and a duration of less than 3 months. The study excluded patients with uncontrolled infections, other autoimmune diseases, pregnancy or lactation. Diagnoses were established on the basis of clinical symptoms, serum thyroxine and TRAb, thyroid ultrasound, and orbital computed tomography. PBMCs were isolated from 8 to 10 ml of fresh peripheral blood by Ficoll-Paque density gradient centrifugation. Trizol reagent was used to extract total RNA, and RNA quality was then checked on an Agilent 2100 Bioanalyzer. The CDR3, cysteine through phenylalanine, is 14 amino acids long. Only CDR3 DNA is held: 42 bases, read in frame from base 1. Trimming removed 7 bases from V and 0 bases from J, leaving 9 bases between the germline ends. As encoded in the germline V gene (reference sequence), CDR1 is MNHEY while CDR2 is SMNVEV.

The rearranged chain carries TRBV27 and TRBJ2-2, with the D gene call left open. The sample comprised blood. The receptor was derived from a middle-aged man with Graves' ophthalmopathy. The DNA sequence follows: TGTGCCAGCAAGACGGGCGCGAACACCGGGGAGCTGTTTTTT. This codes for CASKTGANTGELFF.